Listed below are T cell receptor beta chains from one sample, sequenced in a study of STAT5B mutations in CD4+ large granular lymphocyte leukemia. Sequenced by immunoSEQ multiplex PCR; TCRdb stores in-frame clones only, minus some. Here the sample spans fewer than 35,000 clones, 88% being singletons. Sequenced: CD4+ T cells from blood buffy coats. The receptor set was obtained from a human donor in good health. Each CDR3 is given with its conserved first and last residue. Each record gives: clone size, D gene, V gene, CDR3 length, J gene, CDR3 DNA, CDR3 protein. A D gene is named only where the DNA matches it firmly. A clone size is listed for some rows: how often the clone was seen (once, few, many), or a class if it is expanded.

.	.	TRBV5-5	14	TRBJ1-5	TGTGCCAGCAGCTACGGGACAATTAATCAGCCCCAGCATTTT	CASSYGTINQPQHF
.	.	TRBV11-2	14	TRBJ1-4	TGTGCCAGCAGCCTGGGACCCGGAGGTGAAAAACTGTTTTTT	CASSLGPGGEKLFF
.	.	TRBV5-1	14	TRBJ2-5	TGCGCCAGCAGCCAAGGGCCCTCTGTAGAGACCCAGTACTTC	CASSQGPSVETQYF
.	.	TRBV2	15	TRBJ1-5	TGTGCCAGCGGGCAGGGTGGGTATAGCAATCAGCCCCAGCATTTT	CASGQGGYSNQPQHF
.	TRBD1	TRBV9	15	TRBJ1-3	TGTGCCAGCAGCGCACAGGGGAGATCTGGAAACACCATATATTTT	CASSAQGRSGNTIYF
once	.	TRBV5-1	14	TRBJ1-6	TGCGCCAGCAGCCTTGGAGAGCCTTATTCACCCCTCCACTTT	CASSLGEPYSPLHF
.	.	TRBV5-1	14	TRBJ1-2	TGCGCCAGCAGCGGCCCAGGGACGGGCTATGGCTACACCTTC	CASSGPGTGYGYTF
.	TRBD1	TRBV6-6	16	TRBJ1-6	TGTGCCAGCAGTTACGCGACGGGACAGTCGATCGGGACCCTCCACTTT	CASSYATGQSIGTLHF
.	TRBD2	TRBV11-3	15	TRBJ2-2	TGTGCCAGCAGCTCCCCGGGGGGTCACACCGGGGAGCTGTTTTTT	CASSSPGGHTGELFF
.	.	TRBV6-5	15	TRBJ1-2	TGTGCCAGCAGTTCCCCAGGCGAAGTGGAAAATGGCTACACCTTC	CASSSPGEVENGYTF
few	.	TRBV4-3	14	TRBJ1-2	TGCGCCAGCAGCCAAGCCCTCAGGAACTATGGCTACACCTTC	CASSQALRNYGYTF
.	.	TRBV5-1	15	TRBJ2-1	TGCGCCAGCAATAACCGACAAACGGCCTACAATGAGCAGTTCTTC	CASNNRQTAYNEQFF
.	TRBD2	TRBV5-1	17	TRBJ2-3	TGCGCCAGCGCCCCCCGCCTGGCTAGCGGGAGCACAGATACGCAGTATTTT	CASAPRLASGSTDTQYF
once	.	TRBV6-1	15	TRBJ1-3	TGTGCCAGCAGTGAAGGACGGTCCTCTGGAAACACCATATATTTT	CASSEGRSSGNTIYF
few	.	TRBV7-8	15	TRBJ1-6	TGTGCCAGCAGCTTAGTTACCCCCCCATCGGGACCCCTCCACTTT	CASSLVTPPSGPLHF
few	.	TRBV7-3	13	TRBJ1-5	TGTGCCAGCAGCTTATCAGCCGATCAGCCCCAGCATTTT	CASSLSADQPQHF
.	.	TRBV27	13	TRBJ1-6	TGTGCCAGCAGCCCCCTCTATAATTCACCCCTCCACTTT	CASSPLYNSPLHF
.	.	TRBV2	13	TRBJ2-5	TGTGCCAGCGGCAGGGATTCCGGAGCGACCCAGTACTTC	CASGRDSGATQYF
.	TRBD1	TRBV25-1	17	TRBJ1-2	TGTGCCAGCAGTGAGACCCCTCGGGCAGGGGGCGCCTATGGCTACACCTTC	CASSETPRAGGAYGYTF
.	.	TRBV10-3	17	TRBJ2-2	TGTGCCATCAGTGGTCGGGACTTAGGAGGCGGCACCGGGGAGCTGTTTTTT	CAISGRDLGGGTGELFF
.	.	TRBV30	14	TRBJ1-2	TGTGCCTGGAGTTCGGAGGAGCAGCCCCCCGGCTACACCTTC	CAWSSEEQPPGYTF
.	TRBD2	TRBV27	15	TRBJ2-3	TGTGCCAGCAGTCCCCGGAGACTAGCGGCAGATACGCAGTATTTT	CASSPRRLAADTQYF
.	.	TRBV7-2	13	TRBJ1-1	TGTGCCAGCAGCTTATTTATGGGGGCGTGGGCTTTCTTT	CASSLFMGAWAFF
.	.	TRBV6-5	15	TRBJ2-3	TGTGCCAGCAGTTACTCCCAAGTCGGGTTTGGTACGCAGTATTTT	CASSYSQVGFGTQYF
.	.	TRBV7-2	17	TRBJ1-2	TGTGCCAGCAGCTTAGCCCCTACCGGTAGAGGAAGCTATGGCTACACCTTC	CASSLAPTGRGSYGYTF
.	.	TRBV5-6	15	TRBJ1-4	TGTGCCAGCAGCTTGATAAGGGGAGGCGATGAAAAACTGTTTTTT	CASSLIRGGDEKLFF
few	TRBD1	TRBV9	14	TRBJ1-2	TGTGCCAGCAGCGACGGACAGGGGGCAAGGGGCTACACCTTC	CASSDGQGARGYTF
.	.	TRBV19	13	TRBJ1-1	TGTGCCAGTAGTAGGGAAGGGGGGACTGAAGCTTTCTTT	CASSREGGTEAFF
.	TRBD1	TRBV7-6	14	TRBJ2-5	TGTGCCAGCAGCTTCACAGGGGAAAGGGAGACCCAGTACTTC	CASSFTGERETQYF
.	TRBD1	TRBV5-1	16	TRBJ2-2	TGCGCCAGCAGCCCAGGACAGGGGGCCTACACCGGGGAGCTGTTTTTT	CASSPGQGAYTGELFF
.	.	TRBV21-1	16	TRBJ2-5	TGTGCCAGCCCCAGAGATGGACAGGGGGCCGTAGAGACCCAGTACTTC	CASPRDGQGAVETQYF
once	.	TRBV7-9	13	TRBJ1-1	TGTGCCAGCAGCCCACAGGGAAACACTGAAGCTTTCTTT	CASSPQGNTEAFF
.	TRBD1	TRBV10-2	16	TRBJ1-4	TGCGCCAGCAGTGAGCCTGGACAGGGGGCGAGCGAAAAACTGTTTTTT	CASSEPGQGASEKLFF
.	TRBD1	TRBV7-2	17	TRBJ2-3	TGTGCCAGCAGCCCTATTAGGGGGGGACAGGGGAGGAGTACGCAGTATTTT	CASSPIRGGQGRSTQYF
once	TRBD1	TRBV14	15	TRBJ1-4	TGTGCCAGCAGCCCTCGGAGGGGGCTTAATGAAAAACTGTTTTTT	CASSPRRGLNEKLFF
few	.	TRBV5-5	14	TRBJ1-2	TGTGCCAGCAGCTTCACAGCTCCCGACTATGGCTACACCTTC	CASSFTAPDYGYTF
.	TRBD1	TRBV19	14	TRBJ2-5	TGTGCCAGTAGCCCCCAGGGGGCTGGGGAGACCCAGTACTTC	CASSPQGAGETQYF
once	TRBD1	TRBV5-4	18	TRBJ2-3	TGTGCCAGCAGCTTGGGGGCAGGGGGCATGTGGGGTGGAAATACGCAGTATTTT	CASSLGAGGMWGGNTQYF
.	.	TRBV5-1	16	TRBJ2-1	TGCGCCAGCAGCCGGGGGTTAGGCGGGACCTACAATGAGCAGTTCTTC	CASSRGLGGTYNEQFF
.	TRBD1	TRBV27	13	TRBJ2-7	TGTGCCAGCAGTTTCGGGACAGCCTACGAGCAGTACTTC	CASSFGTAYEQYF
few	.	TRBV18	13	TRBJ1-1	TGTGCCAGCTCACCACCGAGAGGGACTGAAGCTTTCTTT	CASSPPRGTEAFF
.	TRBD1	TRBV5-1	14	TRBJ2-1	TGCGCCAGCGGGTTACAGGGGAGTTACAATGAGCAGTTCTTC	CASGLQGSYNEQFF
.	.	TRBV5-8	12	TRBJ2-1	TGTGCCAGCACCACTCACCACGATGAGCAGTTCTTC	CASTTHHDEQFF
.	.	TRBV5-1	14	TRBJ2-5	TGCGCCAGCAGCTTCCAGGGTAGAGGAGAGACCCAGTACTTC	CASSFQGRGETQYF
.	.	TRBV30	11	TRBJ1-2	TGTGCCTGGAGAAGGCCTCATGGCTACACCTTC	CAWRRPHGYTF
.	TRBD1	TRBV7-8	17	TRBJ1-2	TGTGCCAGCAGCTTAGAAGGCGGGACAGGTTTGACTAGCGGCTACACCTTC	CASSLEGGTGLTSGYTF
.	.	TRBV11-2	13	TRBJ1-1	TGTGCCAGCAGCTCACAAAGGGGAACTGAAGCTTTCTTT	CASSSQRGTEAFF
.	.	TRBV5-1	14	TRBJ2-3	TGCGCCAGCAGCTTCGATCCCCGCACAGATACGCAGTATTTT	CASSFDPRTDTQYF
.	.	TRBV5-1	15	TRBJ2-2	TGCGCCAGCTCTCCGGGACTTCAAATTACCGGGGAGCTGTTTTTT	CASSPGLQITGELFF
.	.	TRBV7-9	13	TRBJ1-5	TGTGCCAGCAACGAACGGAACAATCAGCCCCAGCATTTT	CASNERNNQPQHF
.	TRBD1	TRBV6-5	14	TRBJ2-7	TGTGCCAGCGGCCGGGACAGGGACCTCTACGAGCAGTACTTC	CASGRDRDLYEQYF
.	.	TRBV6-5	12	TRBJ1-2	TGTGCCAGCAGGTCAGGGGACTATGGCTACACCTTC	CASRSGDYGYTF
.	.	TRBV9	16	TRBJ2-1	TGTGCCAGCAGCGTAGCCTCAGGGACCTCCCGGAATGAGCAGTTCTTC	CASSVASGTSRNEQFF
.	.	TRBV2	14	TRBJ2-2	TGTGCCACCAGCAAAGACTTGCTCACCGGGGAGCTGTTTTTT	CATSKDLLTGELFF
.	TRBD1	TRBV7-3	14	TRBJ1-3	TGTGCCAGCAGCCCAAGGGGGCCTGGAAACACCATATATTTT	CASSPRGPGNTIYF
.	.	TRBV30	12	TRBJ2-5	TGTGCCTGGCGGGTTAGCGAAGAGACCCAGTACTTC	CAWRVSEETQYF
.	TRBD2	TRBV4-2	14	TRBJ2-5	TGTGCCAGCAGCCAAGGGTTGACTAGCGGGACCCAGTACTTC	CASSQGLTSGTQYF
.	TRBD2	TRBV10-3	18	TRBJ2-1	TGTGCCATCAGCCACACTAGCGGGGGGAGTCAGGGGGCCAATGAGCAGTTCTTC	CAISHTSGGSQGANEQFF
.	.	TRBV20-1	11	TRBJ2-7	TGCAGTGTGGGCCGGACGGACGAGCAGTACTTC	CSVGRTDEQYF